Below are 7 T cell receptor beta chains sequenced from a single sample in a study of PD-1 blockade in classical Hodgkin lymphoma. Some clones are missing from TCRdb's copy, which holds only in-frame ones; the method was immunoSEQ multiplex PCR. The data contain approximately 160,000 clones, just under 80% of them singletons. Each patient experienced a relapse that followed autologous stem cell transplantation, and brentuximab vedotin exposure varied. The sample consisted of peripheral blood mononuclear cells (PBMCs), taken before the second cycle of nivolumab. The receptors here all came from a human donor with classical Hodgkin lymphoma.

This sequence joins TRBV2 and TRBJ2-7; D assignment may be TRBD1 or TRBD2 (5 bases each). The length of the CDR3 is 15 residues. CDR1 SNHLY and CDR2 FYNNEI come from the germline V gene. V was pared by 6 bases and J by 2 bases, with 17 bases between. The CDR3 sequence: CASSEGPTSTYEQYF. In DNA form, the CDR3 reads TGTGCCAGCAGCGAGGGGCCGACTTCAACCTACGAGCAGTACTTC. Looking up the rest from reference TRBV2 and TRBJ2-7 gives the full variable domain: EPEVTQTPSHQVTQMGQEVILRCVPISNHLYFYWYRQILGQKVEFLVSFYNNEISEKSEIFDDQFSVERPDGSNFTLKIRSTKLEDSAMYFCASSEGPTSTYEQYFGPGTRLTVT.

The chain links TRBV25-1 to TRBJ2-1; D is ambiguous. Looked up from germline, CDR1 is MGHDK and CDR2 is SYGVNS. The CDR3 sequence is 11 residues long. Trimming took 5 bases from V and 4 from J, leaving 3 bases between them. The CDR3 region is CASSPYNEQFF. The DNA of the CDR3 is TGTGCCAGCAGTCCGTACAATGAGCAGTTCTTC.

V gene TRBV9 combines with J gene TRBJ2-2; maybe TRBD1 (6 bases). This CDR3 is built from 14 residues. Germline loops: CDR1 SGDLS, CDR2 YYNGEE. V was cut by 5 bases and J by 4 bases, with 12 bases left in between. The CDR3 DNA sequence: TGTGCCAGCAGTGGCCAGGGGACCACCGGGGAGCTGTTTTTT. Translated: CASSGQGTTGELFF.

The CDR3: CASSLSGHGDTQYF. As DNA, the CDR3 is TGTGCCAGCAGCTTATCAGGGCACGGGGATACGCAGTATTTT. This chain joins TRBV7-9 and TRBJ2-3, with a tentative D call TRBD1 (5 bases). Germline V CDR1 and CDR2: SEHNR, FQNEAQ (reference sequence). This CDR3 is built from 14 residues. Trimming took 2 bases from V and 6 from J, leaving 12 bases between them.

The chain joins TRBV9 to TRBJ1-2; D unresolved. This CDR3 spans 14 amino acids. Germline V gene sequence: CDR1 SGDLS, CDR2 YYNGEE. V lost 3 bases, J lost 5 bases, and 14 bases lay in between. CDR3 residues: CASSGGTTVYGYTF. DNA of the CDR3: TGTGCCAGCAGCGGGGGAACAACAGTTTATGGCTACACCTTC. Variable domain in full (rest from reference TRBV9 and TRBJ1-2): DSGVTQTPKHLITATGQRVTLRCSPRSGDLSVYWYQQSLDQGLQFLIQYYNGEERAKGNILERFSAQQFPDLHSELNLSSLELGDSALYFCASSGGTTVYGYTFGSGTRLTVV.

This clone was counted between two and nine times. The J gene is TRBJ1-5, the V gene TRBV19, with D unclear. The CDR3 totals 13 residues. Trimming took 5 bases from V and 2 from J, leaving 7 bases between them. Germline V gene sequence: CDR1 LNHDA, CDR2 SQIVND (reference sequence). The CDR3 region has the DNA TGTGCCAGTAGTGATCGGGGCAATCAGCCCCAGCATTTT. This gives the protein CASSDRGNQPQHF.

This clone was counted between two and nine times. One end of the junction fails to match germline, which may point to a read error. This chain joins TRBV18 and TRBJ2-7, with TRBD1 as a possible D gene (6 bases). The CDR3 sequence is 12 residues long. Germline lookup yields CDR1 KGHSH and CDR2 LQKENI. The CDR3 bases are TGTGCCAGCTCACAAACGGACGGGGCCAGGGGCTTC. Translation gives CASSQTDGARGF.